The 29 T cell receptor beta chains below all came from one sample that was sequenced in a study of monozygotic twins with cystic fibrosis. TCRdb's copy holds only in-frame clones and misses some; the assay was immunoSEQ multiplex PCR. The sample shows about 32,000 clones, 80% to 95% of them seen only once. The sample consisted of blood. The receptors originated from a girl aged 2-9 years with cystic fibrosis.

V usage is TRBV9 and J usage is TRBJ1-1; tentative D call: TRBD1 (6 bases). The CDR3 sequence is 13 residues long. Trimming took 0 bases from V and 5 from J, leaving 8 bases between them. The germline V gene encodes CDR1 SGDLS and CDR2 YYNGEE. CDR3 protein: CASSVATGTEAFF. CDR3 sequence (DNA): TGTGCCAGCAGCGTAGCTACAGGGACTGAAGCTTTCTTT.

The chain recombines TRBV5-1 with TRBJ2-7; possibly TRBD1 for D (6 bases). Germline loops: CDR1 SGHRS, CDR2 YFSETQ. Trimming shortened V by 0 bases and J by 2 bases, and 9 bases separated the two germline ends. CDR3 length: 14 amino acids. CDR3 protein: CASSLEGVPYEQYF. In DNA form, the CDR3 reads TGCGCCAGCAGCTTGGAGGGGGTACCCTACGAGCAGTACTTC.

This chain uses TRBV6-5 with TRBJ1-5; D not resolved. The V gene's germline CDR1 is MNHEY and CDR2 SVGAGI. The CDR3 totals 14 residues. Trimming stripped 6 bases from V and 3 bases from J, with 12 bases between. This CDR3 reads CASSPTTFNQPQHF. In DNA, the CDR3 is TGTGCCAGCAGCCCCACCACGTTCAATCAGCCCCAGCATTTT.

The V call is TRBV6-6, the J call TRBJ1-1; D is undetermined. The CDR3 loop spans 16 amino acids. Between the trimmed V and J ends, which lost 1 base and 0 bases, there was a span of 12 bases. From germline, CDR1 is MNHNY and CDR2 SVGAGI (reference sequence). CDR3 in amino acids: CASSYYYSGLNTEAFF. The DNA of the CDR3 is TGTGCCAGCAGTTACTACTACTCCGGATTGAACACTGAAGCTTTCTTT.

CDR3 in amino acids: CAWTSTDTQYF. The CDR3 nucleotides are TGTGCCTGGACCAGCACAGATACGCAGTATTTT. The chain uses TRBV30 and TRBJ2-3; D remains ambiguous. In germline, CDR1 is GTSNPN, CDR2 SVGIG (reference sequence). The CDR3 runs 11 residues. Trimming took off 4 bases at V and 0 bases at J, with 2 bases between the two ends.

The chain recombines TRBV5-1 with TRBJ1-3; D remains unclear. V lost 1 base, J lost 0 bases, and 5 bases lay in between. The CDR3 covers 14 residues. Per the germline V gene, CDR1 is SGHRS and CDR2 is YFSETQ. The CDR3 nucleotides are TGCGCCAGCAGCTTGTCGGGCTCTGGAAACACCATATATTTT. It is translated as CASSLSGSGNTIYF.

The rearrangement links TRBV6-7 to TRBJ2-3, with D perhaps TRBD1 (6 bases). TRBV6-7 is placed among ORFs of uncertain function. V lost 5 bases to trimming and J lost 3 bases, with 15 bases between them. This CDR3 spans 15 amino acids. The CDR3 protein is CASSPRTGKTDTQYF. The CDR3 region has the DNA TGTGCCAGCAGTCCCAGAACAGGGAAAACAGATACGCAGTATTTT.

The rearrangement links TRBV5-1 to TRBJ1-1; TRBD1 might be the D (6 bases). V lost 0 bases and J lost 3, with 18 bases in between. This CDR3 is 17 amino acids long. Germline CDR1 is SGHRS and CDR2 is YFSETQ. The CDR3 protein is CASSLVSGQSYHTEAFF. In DNA form, the CDR3 reads TGCGCCAGCAGCTTGGTCTCGGGACAAAGTTACCACACTGAAGCTTTCTTT.

This chain links TRBV9 with TRBJ1-2; D is unresolved. The CDR3 is made up of 16 amino acids. Deletions cut 0 bases from V and 2 bases from J, with 14 bases between. CDR1 and CDR2 (germline): SGDLS, YYNGEE. CDR3 amino acids: CASSVEQQPTNYGYTF. The CDR3 bases are TGTGCCAGCAGCGTAGAACAACAGCCGACAAACTATGGCTACACCTTC.

The chain combines TRBV4-1 with TRBJ2-1; no firm D call. Trimming cost V 5 bases and J 3 bases, with 11 bases left between them. CDR1 MGHRA and CDR2 YSYEKL come from the germline V gene. This CDR3 comprises 14 residues. CDR3 amino acids: CASSTRAVYNEQFF. CDR3 nucleotides: TGCGCCAGCAGCACACGTGCGGTCTACAATGAGCAGTTCTTC.

The rearrangement links TRBV5-4 to TRBJ2-4; 9 nucleotides align to TRBD2. The germline V gene has CDR1 SGHNT and CDR2 YYREEE (reference sequence). The CDR3 loop spans 16 amino acids. Losses at the gene ends were 0 bases for V and 5 bases for J; bases not matched to a gene: 6. The CDR3 nucleotides read TGTGCCAGCAGCTTGGGGGGTAGCGGGAGCCAAAACATTCAGTACTTC. Translated: CASSLGGSGSQNIQYF.

V is TRBV28 and J is TRBJ1-1; D is uncertain. Germline V CDR1 and CDR2: MDHEN, SYDVKM. There are 15 residues in the CDR3. V was shortened by 6 bases and J by 1 base, with 15 bases between the two germline ends. The CDR3 coding sequence is TGTGCCAGCAGGTCCCCGCTTAAAAGGAACACTGAAGCTTTCTTT. It specifies CASRSPLKRNTEAFF.

V is TRBV30 and J is TRBJ1-1, with TRBD1 identical over 7 bases. With 3 bases clipped from V and 8 bases from J, the junction kept 12 bases outside the gene matches. The CDR3 runs 14 residues. The germline gives CDR1 GTSNPN, CDR2 SVGIG (reference sequence). The CDR3 reads CAWRGDRVGLEAFF. DNA of the CDR3: TGTGCCTGGAGGGGAGACAGGGTGGGGCTCGAAGCTTTCTTT.

A note on this clone: Other nucleotide sequences in the sample specify the same CDR3. The chain recombines TRBV5-1 with TRBJ2-5; no definite D call. Germline CDR1 SGHRS, CDR2 YFSETQ. CDR3 size: 12 residues. Trimming removed 4 bases from V and 5 bases from J, with 9 bases in between. The CDR3 nucleotides read TGCGCCAGCAGCCCGGCCGGGGAGACCCAGTACTTC. Protein sequence: CASSPAGETQYF. Complete variable domain (other parts from reference TRBV5-1 and TRBJ2-5): KAGVTQTPRYLIKTRGQQVTLSCSPISGHRSVSWYQQTPGQGLQFLFEYFSETQRNKGNFPGRFSGRQFSNSRSEMNVSTLELGDSALYLCASSPAGETQYFGPGTRLLVL.

This chain uses TRBV9 with TRBJ2-3; either TRBD1 or TRBD2 may fit D (5 bases each). This CDR3 is built from 13 residues. CDR1 is SGDLS, CDR2 YYNGEE, per germline. The germline V and J ends were trimmed by 3 bases and 8 bases, with 13 bases remaining between them. Here the CDR3 reads CASSAGAGGTQYF. In DNA, the CDR3 is TGTGCCAGCAGCGCCGGGGCGGGCGGTACGCAGTATTTT.

The sample holds one count of this clone. The rearrangement links TRBV18 to TRBJ2-5; the D is unclear. V was shortened by 6 bases and J by 5 bases, with 16 bases between the two germline ends. Per the germline V gene, CDR1 is KGHSH and CDR2 is LQKENI. This CDR3 comprises 14 residues. The CDR3 DNA sequence: TGTGCCAGCTCGAAGAGCAATAATGAGGAGACCCAGTACTTC. It translates to CASSKSNNEETQYF.

The chain has TRBV7-2 and TRBJ1-1, with D tentatively TRBD1 (5 bases). CDR1 SGHTA and CDR2 FQGNSA come from the germline V gene. This CDR3 contains 15 residues. Between the trimmed V and J ends, which lost 6 bases and 0 bases, there was a span of 14 bases. DNA of the CDR3: TGTGCCAGCAGACGAGGAGGGGCGGTGAACACTGAAGCTTTCTTT. Encoded protein: CASRRGGAVNTEAFF. The variable domain in full, with the rest retrieved from reference TRBV7-2 and TRBJ1-1, is GAGVSQSPSNKVTEKGKDVELRCDPISGHTALYWYRQSLGQGLEFLIYFQGNSAPDKSGLPSDRFSAERTGGSVSTLTIQRTQQEDSAVYLCASRRGGAVNTEAFFGQGTRLTVV.

There are a few counts of this clone. The rearrangement links TRBV19 to TRBJ1-1, with 9 positions matching TRBD1. Germline CDR1 is LNHDA and CDR2 is SQIVND (reference sequence). Losses at the gene ends were 6 bases for V and 6 bases for J; bases not matched to a gene: 8. The CDR3 covers 14 residues. The CDR3 coding sequence is TGTGCCAGTAGGCCGACAGGGGGATTCTCTGAAGCTTTCTTT. It translates to CASRPTGGFSEAFF.

The J gene is TRBJ1-3, the V gene TRBV7-9; tentative D call: TRBD1 (6 bases). The CDR3 is made up of 16 amino acids. The germline gives CDR1 SEHNR, CDR2 FQNEAQ (reference sequence). Trimming left V 8 bases short and J 0 bases short, with 17 bases between. CDR3 DNA: TGTGCCAGCGTTGAGGGGGGCTATCGCTCTGGAAACACCATATATTTT. Encoded protein: CASVEGGYRSGNTIYF.

This chain uses TRBV7-9 with TRBJ2-5, with unresolved D. In germline, CDR1 is SEHNR, CDR2 FQNEAQ (reference sequence). The CDR3 totals 13 residues. Trimming took 5 bases from V and 1 from J, leaving 8 bases between them. The CDR3: CASSPPGQETQYF. The CDR3 DNA sequence: TGTGCCAGCAGCCCCCCCGGCCAAGAGACCCAGTACTTC.

The V call is TRBV2, the J call TRBJ1-4; D might be TRBD1 (6 bases). The CDR3 has 16 residues. The germline V and J ends were trimmed by 6 bases and 3 bases, with 17 bases remaining between them. Germline V gene lookup returns CDR1 SNHLY and CDR2 FYNNEI. Here the CDR3 reads CASSQLQGQANEKLFF. DNA of the CDR3: TGTGCCAGCAGCCAACTACAGGGCCAGGCTAATGAAAAACTGTTTTTT.

The chain uses TRBV11-2 and TRBJ2-2; possibly TRBD1 for D (5 bases). The germline CDR1 and CDR2 sequences are SGHAT and FQNNGV. Between the trimmed V and J ends, which lost 3 bases and 6 bases, there was a span of 14 bases. The CDR3 sequence is 15 residues long. CDR3 nucleotides: TGTGCCAGCAGCTTGGGCCTCAGGGTTCCCGGGGAGCTGTTTTTT. It is translated as CASSLGLRVPGELFF.

The chain joins TRBV30 to TRBJ1-2; D ambiguous. V dropped 1 base and J dropped 3 bases, with 6 bases sitting between them. CDR3 size: 12 residues. Germline CDR1 GTSNPN, CDR2 SVGIG (reference sequence). The CDR3 reads CAWSGAYYGYTF. CDR3 coding DNA: TGTGCCTGGAGTGGGGCCTACTATGGCTACACCTTC.

The J gene is TRBJ1-1, the V gene TRBV6-1; tentatively, D is TRBD1 (5 bases). The V and J ends lost 7 bases and 2 bases respectively, with 8 bases between them. The CDR3 contains 12 residues. Germline CDR1 is MNHNS and CDR2 is SASEGT. In nucleotides, the CDR3 is TGTGCCAGCACCCAGGGTAACACTGAAGCTTTCTTT. Its translation: CASTQGNTEAFF.

The chain joins TRBV5-1 to TRBJ1-1, with D uncertain. This CDR3 has 15 residues. V lost 1 base and J lost 1, with 11 bases in between. Germline assignment: CDR1 SGHRS and CDR2 YFSETQ. CDR3 bases: TGCGCCAGCAGCTTGAATACAGACCCGAACACTGAAGCTTTCTTT. Its translation: CASSLNTDPNTEAFF.

This rearrangement joins TRBV5-4 to TRBJ2-1; 8 bases are a match to TRBD2. Germline loops: CDR1 SGHNT, CDR2 YYREEE (reference sequence). Losses at the gene ends were 2 bases for V and 10 bases for J; bases not matched to a gene: 8. This CDR3 has 14 residues. The CDR3 DNA reads TGTGCCAGCAGCTTTACGGGAGGGCCTAACGAGCAGTTCTTC. Translation gives CASSFTGGPNEQFF.

The V and J genes are TRBV19 and TRBJ2-7; D unresolved. Germline values: CDR1 LNHDA, CDR2 SQIVND (reference sequence). The CDR3 consists of 13 residues. Trimming cost V 9 bases and J 4 bases, with 16 bases left between them. As DNA, the CDR3 is TGTGCCAGCGGGCCAGGCCAAATGTACGAGCAGTACTTC. This translates into CASGPGQMYEQYF. The full variable domain, its missing parts supplied by reference TRBV19 and TRBJ2-7, is DGGITQSPKYLFRKEGQNVTLSCEQNLNHDAMYWYRQDPGQGLRLIYYSQIVNDFQKGDIAEGYSVSREKKESFPLTVTSAQKNPTAFYLCASGPGQMYEQYFGPGTRLTVT.

The chain combines TRBV6-1 with TRBJ2-1; 8 nucleotides agree with TRBD2. The CDR3 covers 15 residues. The V gene end was trimmed by 1 base and the J gene end by 6 bases; junction bases not matched to a gene: 5. Germline V gene lookup returns CDR1 MNHNS and CDR2 SASEGT. The CDR3 bases are TGTGCCAGCAGTGAAGGTGAGGCGGGAGGCAATGAGCAGTTCTTC. Its translation: CASSEGEAGGNEQFF.

This chain joins TRBV30 and TRBJ2-5, with D perhaps being TRBD1 or TRBD2 (5 bases each). This CDR3 region has 13 residues. Germline loops: CDR1 GTSNPN, CDR2 SVGIG (reference sequence). Trimming took off 5 bases at V and 2 bases at J, with 12 bases between the two ends. The CDR3 bases are TGTGCCTGGTCCAGGGACCTACAAGAGACCCAGTACTTC. Amino acid sequence: CAWSRDLQETQYF.